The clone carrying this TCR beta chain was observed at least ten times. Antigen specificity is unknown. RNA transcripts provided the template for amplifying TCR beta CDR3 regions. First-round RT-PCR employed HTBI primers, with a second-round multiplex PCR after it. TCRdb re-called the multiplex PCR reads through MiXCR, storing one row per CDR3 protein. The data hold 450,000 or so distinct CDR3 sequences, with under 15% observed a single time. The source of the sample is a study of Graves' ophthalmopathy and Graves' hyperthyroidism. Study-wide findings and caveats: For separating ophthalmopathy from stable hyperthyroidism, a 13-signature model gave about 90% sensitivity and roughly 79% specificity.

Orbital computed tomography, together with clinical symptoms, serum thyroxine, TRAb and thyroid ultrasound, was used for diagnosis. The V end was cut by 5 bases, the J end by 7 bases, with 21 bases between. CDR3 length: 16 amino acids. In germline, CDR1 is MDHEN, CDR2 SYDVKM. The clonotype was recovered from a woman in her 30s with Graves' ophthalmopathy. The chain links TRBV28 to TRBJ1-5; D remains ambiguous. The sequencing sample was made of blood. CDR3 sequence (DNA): TGTGCCAGCAGTCCACAACGCCTGGGCGGCGGGCAGCCCCAGCATTTT. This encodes CASSPQRLGGGQPQHF.